These 26 T cell receptor beta chains share one sample of origin, sequenced in a study of OX40 agonist ivuxolimab in advanced cancers. The data were produced by immunoSEQ multiplex PCR, yet TCRdb's version contains in-frame clones alone and is incomplete. Of approximately 58,000 clones in the sample, approximately 81% were seen once. Sequencing was performed on CD4+ or CD8+ T cells sorted from blood, taken in a trial of the OX40 agonist ivuxolimab. The receptors shown here come from an adult with an advanced solid tumor such as melanoma, head and neck, liver or kidney cancer.

This clone was seen more than once but under ten times. The chain has TRBV30 and TRBJ1-6; D is uncertain. V lost 1 base and J lost 12, with 13 bases in between. CDR1 GTSNPN and CDR2 SVGIG come from the germline V gene (reference sequence). The length of the CDR3 is 13 residues. The CDR3 loop reads CAWSDNGGRPLHF. CDR3 DNA sequence: TGTGCCTGGAGTGACAACGGAGGAAGACCCCTCCACTTT.

The rearrangement uses TRBV5-1 and TRBJ2-5; D might be TRBD1 (5 bases). Germline V gene data show CDR1 as SGHRS and CDR2 as YFSETQ. Trimming stripped 6 bases from V and 2 bases from J, with 20 bases between. The CDR3 totals 16 residues. The CDR3: CASNSAGANPQETQYF. The CDR3 DNA is TGCGCCAGCAATTCTGCTGGGGCCAATCCTCAAGAGACCCAGTACTTC.

The chain carries TRBV4-2 and TRBJ2-1; D is unclear. Germline V gives CDR1 LGHNA, CDR2 YNFKEQ. Trimming removed 0 bases from V and 10 bases from J, with 13 bases in between. The CDR3 runs to 14 residues. CDR3 DNA: TGTGCCAGCAGCCAAGATTCGGAGAGCAGGGAGCAGTTCTTC. Protein product: CASSQDSESREQFF.

This clone was seen more than once but under ten times. This chain links TRBV7-3 with TRBJ1-6, with D unresolved. This CDR3 spans 13 amino acids. V lost 9 bases and J lost 4, with 10 bases in between. In germline, CDR1 is SGHTA, CDR2 FQGTGA. The CDR3 spells CASSADYNSPLHF. CDR3 nucleotides: TGTGCCAGTTCAGCAGATTATAATTCACCCCTCCACTTT.

The chain uses TRBV5-1 and TRBJ2-5; weak D call: TRBD1 (7 bases). The CDR3 has 14 residues. Germline loops: CDR1 SGHRS, CDR2 YFSETQ. Trimming cost V 4 bases and J 5 bases, with 15 bases left between them. This CDR3 reads CASSALQGRETQYF. In DNA, the CDR3 is TGCGCCAGCAGCGCCCTACAGGGGAGGGAGACCCAGTACTTC.

In this sample, this clone turned up once. The rearrangement uses TRBV19 and TRBJ2-7; no clear D gene. V lost 0 bases and J lost 6, with 3 bases in between. The CDR3 contains 11 residues. Germline assignment: CDR1 LNHDA and CDR2 SQIVND (reference sequence). The chain's CDR3 is CASSIDGEQYF. CDR3 nucleotide sequence: TGTGCCAGTAGTATAGATGGCGAGCAGTACTTC. The complete variable domain, with remaining parts taken from reference TRBV19 and TRBJ2-7, reads DGGITQSPKYLFRKEGQNVTLSCEQNLNHDAMYWYRQDPGQGLRLIYYSQIVNDFQKGDIAEGYSVSREKKESFPLTVTSAQKNPTAFYLCASSIDGEQYFGPGTRLTVT.

CDR3 coding DNA: TGCGCCAGCAGCCTATACTCCGGGACAGGGGATGAAAAACTGTTTTTT. Translation: CASSLYSGTGDEKLFF. The J gene is TRBJ1-4, the V gene TRBV5-1; 10 positions agree with TRBD1. The germline V gene encodes CDR1 SGHRS and CDR2 YFSETQ. The trim removed 4 bases at V and 6 bases at J, leaving 9 bases unmatched. The CDR3 extends over 16 amino acids.

The V gene is TRBV19, the J gene TRBJ1-5, with TRBD1 identical over 8 bases. The CDR3 is made up of 17 amino acids. Trimming took 4 bases from V and 3 from J; bases not matched to a gene: 11. Germline values: CDR1 LNHDA, CDR2 SQIVND (reference sequence). CDR3 in amino acids: CASSTTFGTGLNQPQHF. CDR3 nucleotides: TGTGCCAGTAGTACCACTTTCGGGACAGGCCTCAATCAGCCCCAGCATTTT.

For the CDR3, the DNA is TGTGCCACCACGGACCCTAGCGGGGGAGGAGGAGAGACCCAGTACTTC. Its protein is CATTDPSGGGGETQYF. The chain links TRBV28 to TRBJ2-5; 10 bases match TRBD2. V lost 10 bases to trimming and J lost 4 bases; unmatched junction nucleotides: 15. CDR3 length: 16 residues. CDR1 is MDHEN, CDR2 SYDVKM, per germline.

V and J are TRBV14 and TRBJ2-3, with TRBD2 matching 9 bases. The CDR3 is 16 amino acids. Per germline, CDR1 SGHDN and CDR2 FVKESK. Trimming removed 8 bases from V and 6 bases from J; junction bases left unmatched: 15. The CDR3 nucleotides are TGTGCCAGCGCCCCCCGGAGGCGCGGGAGGGCGGATACGCAGTATTTT. Protein: CASAPRRRGRADTQYF. Looking up the rest from reference TRBV14 and TRBJ2-3 gives the full variable domain: EAGVTQFPSHSVIEKGQTVTLRCDPISGHDNLYWYRRVMGKEIKFLLHFVKESKQDESGMPNNRFLAERTGGTYSTLKVQPAELEDSGVYFCASAPRRRGRADTQYFGPGTRLTVL.

V usage is TRBV5-6 and J usage is TRBJ2-3, with D perhaps given as TRBD1 or TRBD2 (5 bases each). The CDR3 is 13 residues long. Germline V gene data show CDR1 as SGHDT and CDR2 as YYEEEE. The V end was cut by 4 bases, the J end by 5 bases, with 11 bases between. In DNA form, the CDR3 reads TGTGCCAGCAGCACCGGGACGGGAGATACGCAGTATTTT. This sequence encodes CASSTGTGDTQYF.

The chain joins TRBV7-8 to TRBJ2-5; no definite D call. The DNA matches TRBJ2-7 better at its end, which makes the J call doubtful. Germline-derived CDR1 and CDR2 are SGHVS and FQNEAQ. The length of the CDR3 is 11 residues. The CDR3 protein is CASSLNYEQYF. The DNA for the CDR3 is TGTGCCAGCAGCCTTAACTACGAGCAGTACTTC.

The table lists this clone with a few counts. Other DNA sequences within the sample encode an identical CDR3. The V call is TRBV28, the J call TRBJ1-2; D may be TRBD1 (6 bases). Trimming left V 11 bases short and J 1 base short, with 17 bases between. Per the germline V gene, CDR1 is MDHEN and CDR2 is SYDVKM. The CDR3 has 14 amino acids. Here the CDR3 DNA reads TGTGCCGCCAGGGGACCGAATTATAACTATGGCTACACCTTC. Amino acid sequence: CAARGPNYNYGYTF.

J is TRBJ2-7 and V is TRBV27; D possibly corresponds to TRBD1 (5 bases). The CDR3 runs to 13 residues. Germline values: CDR1 MNHEY, CDR2 SMNVEV (reference sequence). The V end lost 3 bases, the J end lost 2 bases, and 8 bases lay between the germline ends. CDR3 protein: CASSFRGPYEQYF. The DNA for the CDR3 is TGTGCCAGCAGTTTTAGGGGTCCCTACGAGCAGTACTTC.

The chain has TRBV2 and TRBJ2-5; D is unresolved. CDR1 is SNHLY and CDR2 is FYNNEI in the germline V gene. V lost 8 bases and J 4 bases, leaving 11 bases between the germline ends. CDR3 length: 12 residues. The CDR3 region is CASRPEGETQYF. CDR3 DNA: TGTGCCAGCCGACCGGAAGGAGAGACCCAGTACTTC. Using reference TRBV2 and TRBJ2-5 for the parts outside the CDR3, the full variable domain is EPEVTQTPSHQVTQMGQEVILRCVPISNHLYFYWYRQILGQKVEFLVSFYNNEISEKSEIFDDQFSVERPDGSNFTLKIRSTKLEDSAMYFCASRPEGETQYFGPGTRLLVL.

The J gene is TRBJ2-3, the V gene TRBV7-3, with D possibly called TRBD1 or TRBD2 (5 bases each). V lost 8 bases, J lost 0 bases, and 12 bases lay in between. CDR3 length: 14 amino acids. Germline CDR1 is SGHTA and CDR2 is FQGTGA. The CDR3 DNA follows: TGTGCCAGCCGGGACGGAGCTAGCACAGATACGCAGTATTTT. Its translation is CASRDGASTDTQYF.

The chain uses TRBV20-1 and TRBJ2-3; D ambiguous. The CDR3 spans 11 residues. V shed 5 bases and J shed 0 bases, with 3 bases lying between them. CDR1 DFQATT and CDR2 SNEGSKA come from the germline V gene (reference sequence). CDR3 sequence (DNA): TGCAGTGCTGTCAGCACAGATACGCAGTATTTT. Protein: CSAVSTDTQYF.

On this clone: At one end the junction does not follow the germline gene, possibly because of a read error. The J gene is TRBJ2-5, the V gene TRBV7-7; TRBD2 matches at 7 bases. Germline CDR1 SSHAT, CDR2 FNYEAQ (reference sequence). CDR3 length equals 15 residues. CDR3 sequence reads: CASSLAGGPEETQYF. CDR3 DNA sequence: TGTGCTAGCAGCTTAGCGGGCGGACCAGAAGAGACCCAGTACTTC.

This chain uses TRBV18 with TRBJ2-7, with 9 positions matching TRBD2. J was trimmed by 3 bases and V by 3 bases; bases with no gene match: 3. The CDR3 is 14 residues long. Germline CDR1 reads KGHSH; CDR2 reads LQKENI. The CDR3 nucleotides read TGTGCCAGCTCACCGGGGACTAGCAGCTACGAGCAGTACTTC. As protein: CASSPGTSSYEQYF. The complete variable domain, with remaining parts taken from reference TRBV18 and TRBJ2-7, reads NAGVMQNPRHLVRRRGQEARLRCSPMKGHSHVYWYRQLPEEGLKFMVYLQKENIIDESGMPKERFSAEFPKEGPSILRIQQVVRGDSAAYFCASSPGTSSYEQYFGPGTRLTVT.

V gene TRBV7-2 combines with J gene TRBJ2-1, with D unclear. Trimming left V 3 bases short and J 3 bases short, with 6 bases between. In germline, CDR1 is SGHTA, CDR2 FQGNSA. The CDR3 sequence is 13 residues long. The CDR3 here is CASSFTDYNEQFF. CDR3 DNA sequence: TGTGCCAGCAGCTTCACGGACTACAATGAGCAGTTCTTC. Full variable domain (remainder filled in from reference TRBV7-2 and TRBJ2-1): GAGVSQSPSNKVTEKGKDVELRCDPISGHTALYWYRQSLGQGLEFLIYFQGNSAPDKSGLPSDRFSAERTGGSVSTLTIQRTQQEDSAVYLCASSFTDYNEQFFGPGTRLTVL.

CDR3 nucleotide sequence: TGTGCCATCAGTCCTGACAGCAATAACTATGGCTACACCTTC. Translated, it gives CAISPDSNNYGYTF. The J gene is TRBJ1-2, the V gene TRBV10-3; possible D gene TRBD1, 5 bases. CDR1 and CDR2 from the germline V gene are ENHRY and SYGVKD. The CDR3 is 14 residues long. Trimming shortened V by 5 bases and J by 1 base, and 11 bases separated the two germline ends.

The V gene is TRBV7-2, the J gene TRBJ2-5; TRBD1 matches at 8 bases. Germline V CDR1 and CDR2: SGHTA, FQGNSA. Germline trimming cut 6 bases from V and 2 bases from J; bases unmatched to any gene: 5. The CDR3 has 14 residues. CDR3: CASSNRQGQETQYF. As DNA, the CDR3 is TGTGCCAGCAGTAATAGACAGGGGCAAGAGACCCAGTACTTC.

As to this clone: At one of its ends the junction is not consistent with the germline gene, which may arise from a read error. The J gene is TRBJ1-5, the V gene TRBV30; 9 bases agree with TRBD1. This CDR3 has 14 amino acids. Germline CDR1 and CDR2: GTSNPN and SVGIG (reference sequence). This CDR3 reads CVWSAGTGSQPQHF. CDR3 nucleotides: TGTGTCTGGAGCGCCGGGACAGGGAGTCAGCCCCAGCATTTT.

CDR3: CASNFGRTYEQYF. As DNA, the CDR3 is TGTGCCAGCAATTTCGGGAGGACCTACGAGCAGTACTTC. The chain joins TRBV2 to TRBJ2-7, with 7 bases identical to TRBD2. Germline V gives CDR1 SNHLY, CDR2 FYNNEI. This CDR3 spans 13 amino acids. J lost 2 bases, V lost 7 bases, and 5 bases had no gene match. The entire variable domain, with the rest obtained from reference TRBV2 and TRBJ2-7, is as follows: EPEVTQTPSHQVTQMGQEVILRCVPISNHLYFYWYRQILGQKVEFLVSFYNNEISEKSEIFDDQFSVERPDGSNFTLKIRSTKLEDSAMYFCASNFGRTYEQYFGPGTRLTVT.

The chain uses TRBV28 and TRBJ2-5; 7 bases match TRBD1. The germline V gene has CDR1 MDHEN and CDR2 SYDVKM. V lost 5 bases, J lost 5 bases, and 8 bases stayed unmatched. The CDR3 covers 14 residues. CDR3 protein: CASSRSGGAETQYF. CDR3 DNA: TGTGCCAGCAGTCGCTCAGGGGGAGCGGAGACCCAGTACTTC.

J is TRBJ2-7 and V is TRBV28, with unresolved D. The germline gives CDR1 MDHEN, CDR2 SYDVKM. With 8 bases removed from V and 0 bases from J, the gap between germline ends came to 11 bases. The CDR3 extends over 13 amino acids. CDR3 amino acids: CASRPGSSYEQYF. The CDR3 DNA sequence: TGTGCCAGCCGCCCAGGTAGCTCCTACGAGCAGTACTTC.